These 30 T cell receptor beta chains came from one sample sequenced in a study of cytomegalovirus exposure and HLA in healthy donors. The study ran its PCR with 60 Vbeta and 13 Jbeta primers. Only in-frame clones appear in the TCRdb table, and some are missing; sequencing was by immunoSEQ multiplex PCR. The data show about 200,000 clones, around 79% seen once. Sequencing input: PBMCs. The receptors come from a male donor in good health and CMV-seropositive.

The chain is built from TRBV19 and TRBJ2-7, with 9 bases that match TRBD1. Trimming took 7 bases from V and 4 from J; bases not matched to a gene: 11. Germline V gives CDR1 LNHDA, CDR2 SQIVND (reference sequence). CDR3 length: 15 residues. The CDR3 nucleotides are TGTGCCAGTAAACAGGGAACAGGGGGCGGATACGAGCAGTACTTC. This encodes CASKQGTGGGYEQYF.

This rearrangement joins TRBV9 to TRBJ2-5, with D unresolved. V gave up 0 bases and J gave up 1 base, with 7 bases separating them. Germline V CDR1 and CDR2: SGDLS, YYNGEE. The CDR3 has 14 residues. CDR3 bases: TGTGCCAGCAGCGTAGACCAGATCCAAGAGACCCAGTACTTC. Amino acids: CASSVDQIQETQYF. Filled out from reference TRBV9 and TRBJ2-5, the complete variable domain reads DSGVTQTPKHLITATGQRVTLRCSPRSGDLSVYWYQQSLDQGLQFLIQYYNGEERAKGNILERFSAQQFPDLHSELNLSSLELGDSALYFCASSVDQIQETQYFGPGTRLLVL.

CDR3 DNA sequence: TGTGCCAGAAGCTTGGCTTGGCCCCTGAAAGGCTACACCTTC. The encoded protein is CARSLAWPLKGYTF. The rearrangement uses TRBV5-3 and TRBJ1-2; no reliable D call. TRBV5-3 is an open reading frame, and its role is uncertain. Trimming took 0 bases from V and 8 from J, leaving 14 bases between them. CDR3 length: 14 residues.

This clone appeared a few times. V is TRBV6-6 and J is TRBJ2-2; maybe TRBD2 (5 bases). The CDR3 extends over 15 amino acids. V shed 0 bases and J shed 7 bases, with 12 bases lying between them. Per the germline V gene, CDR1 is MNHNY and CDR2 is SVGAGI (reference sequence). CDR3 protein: CASSYSSGSGGELFF. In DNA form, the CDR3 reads TGTGCCAGCAGTTACTCCTCGGGGTCCGGCGGGGAGCTGTTTTTT.

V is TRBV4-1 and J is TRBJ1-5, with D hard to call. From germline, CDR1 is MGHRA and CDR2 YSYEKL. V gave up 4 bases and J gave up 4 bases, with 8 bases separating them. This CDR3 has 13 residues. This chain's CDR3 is CASSLQINQPQHF. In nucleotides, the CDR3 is TGCGCCAGCAGCCTTCAGATAAATCAGCCCCAGCATTTT.

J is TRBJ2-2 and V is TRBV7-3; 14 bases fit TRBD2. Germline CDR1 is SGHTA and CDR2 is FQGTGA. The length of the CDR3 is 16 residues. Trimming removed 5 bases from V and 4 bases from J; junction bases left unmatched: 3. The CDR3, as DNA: TGTGCCAGCAGCCTAGGACTAGCGGGGGGCACCGGGGAGCTGTTTTTT. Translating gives CASSLGLAGGTGELFF.

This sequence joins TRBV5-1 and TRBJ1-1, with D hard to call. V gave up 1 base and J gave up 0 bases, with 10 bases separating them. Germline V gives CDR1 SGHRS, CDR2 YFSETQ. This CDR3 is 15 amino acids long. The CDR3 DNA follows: TGCGCCAGCAGCTTGTTGAGTAGCATGAACACTGAAGCTTTCTTT. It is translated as CASSLLSSMNTEAFF. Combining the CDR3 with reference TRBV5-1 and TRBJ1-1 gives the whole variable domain KAGVTQTPRYLIKTRGQQVTLSCSPISGHRSVSWYQQTPGQGLQFLFEYFSETQRNKGNFPGRFSGRQFSNSRSEMNVSTLELGDSALYLCASSLLSSMNTEAFFGQGTRLTVV.

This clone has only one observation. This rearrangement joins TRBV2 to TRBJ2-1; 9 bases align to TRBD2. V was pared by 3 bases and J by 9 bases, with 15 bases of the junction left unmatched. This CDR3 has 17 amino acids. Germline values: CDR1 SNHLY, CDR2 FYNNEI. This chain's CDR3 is CASSDGAGGRALSEQFF. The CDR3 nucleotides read TGTGCCAGCAGTGATGGCGCCGGCGGGAGGGCCTTAAGTGAGCAGTTCTTC. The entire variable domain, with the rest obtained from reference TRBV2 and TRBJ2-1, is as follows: EPEVTQTPSHQVTQMGQEVILRCVPISNHLYFYWYRQILGQKVEFLVSFYNNEISEKSEIFDDQFSVERPDGSNFTLKIRSTKLEDSAMYFCASSDGAGGRALSEQFFGPGTRLTVL.

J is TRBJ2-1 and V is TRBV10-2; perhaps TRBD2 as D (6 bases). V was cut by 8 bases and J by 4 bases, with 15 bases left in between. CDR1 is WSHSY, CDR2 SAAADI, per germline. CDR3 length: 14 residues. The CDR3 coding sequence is TGCGCCAGCGGCGGGACGCGACCTTACAATGAGCAGTTCTTC. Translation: CASGGTRPYNEQFF.

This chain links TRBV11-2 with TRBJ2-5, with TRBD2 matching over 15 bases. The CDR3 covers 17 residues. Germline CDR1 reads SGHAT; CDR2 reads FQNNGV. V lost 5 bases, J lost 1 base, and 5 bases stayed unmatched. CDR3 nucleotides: TGTGCCAGCAGCAAAATGGGACTAGCGGGAGGCCAAGAGACCCAGTACTTC. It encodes CASSKMGLAGGQETQYF. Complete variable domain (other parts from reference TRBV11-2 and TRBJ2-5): EAGVAQSPRYKIIEKRQSVAFWCNPISGHATLYWYQQILGQGPKLLIQFQNNGVVDDSQLPKDRFSAERLKGVDSTLKIQPAKLEDSAVYLCASSKMGLAGGQETQYFGPGTRLLVL.

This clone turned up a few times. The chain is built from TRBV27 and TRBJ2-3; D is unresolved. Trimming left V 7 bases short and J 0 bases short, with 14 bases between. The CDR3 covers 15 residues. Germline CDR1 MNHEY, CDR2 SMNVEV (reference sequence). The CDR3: CASNPMGFSTDTQYF. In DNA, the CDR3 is TGTGCCAGCAATCCTATGGGCTTCAGCACAGATACGCAGTATTTT.

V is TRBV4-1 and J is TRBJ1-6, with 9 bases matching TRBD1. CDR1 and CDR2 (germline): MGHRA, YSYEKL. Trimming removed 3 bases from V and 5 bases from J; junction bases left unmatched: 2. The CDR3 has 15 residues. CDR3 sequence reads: CASSQGDRDNSPLHF. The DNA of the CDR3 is TGCGCCAGCAGCCAGGGGGACAGGGATAATTCACCCCTCCACTTT.

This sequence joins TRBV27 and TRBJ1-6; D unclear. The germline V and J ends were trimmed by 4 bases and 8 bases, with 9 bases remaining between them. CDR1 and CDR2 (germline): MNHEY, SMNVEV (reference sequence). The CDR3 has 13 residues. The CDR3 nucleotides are TGTGCCAGCAGTTACCTTAGTGATTCACCCCTCCACTTT. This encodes CASSYLSDSPLHF.

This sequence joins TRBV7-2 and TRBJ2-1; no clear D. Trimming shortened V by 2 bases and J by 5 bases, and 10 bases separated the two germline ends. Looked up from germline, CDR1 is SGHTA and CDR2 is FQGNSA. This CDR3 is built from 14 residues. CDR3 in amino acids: CASSLQANNNEQFF. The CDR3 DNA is TGTGCCAGCAGCTTACAGGCAAATAACAATGAGCAGTTCTTC.

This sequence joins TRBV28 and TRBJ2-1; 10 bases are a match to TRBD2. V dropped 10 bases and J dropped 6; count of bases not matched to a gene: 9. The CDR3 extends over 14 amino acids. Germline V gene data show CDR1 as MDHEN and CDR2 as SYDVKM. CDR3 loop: CATERGLATNEQFF. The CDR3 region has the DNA TGTGCCACCGAAAGGGGACTAGCGACCAATGAGCAGTTCTTC.

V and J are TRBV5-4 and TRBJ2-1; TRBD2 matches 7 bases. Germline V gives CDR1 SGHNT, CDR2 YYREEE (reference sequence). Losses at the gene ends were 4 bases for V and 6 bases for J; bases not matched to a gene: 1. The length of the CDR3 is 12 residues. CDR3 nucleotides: TGTGCCAGCAGCAGGACTAGCAATGAGCAGTTCTTC. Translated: CASSRTSNEQFF.

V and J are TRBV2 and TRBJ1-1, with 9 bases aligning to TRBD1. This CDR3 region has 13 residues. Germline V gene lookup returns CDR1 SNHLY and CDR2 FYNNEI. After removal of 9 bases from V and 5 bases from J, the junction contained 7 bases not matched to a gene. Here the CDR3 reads CASRDRDWTEAFF. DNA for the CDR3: TGTGCCAGTAGGGACAGGGATTGGACTGAAGCTTTCTTT.

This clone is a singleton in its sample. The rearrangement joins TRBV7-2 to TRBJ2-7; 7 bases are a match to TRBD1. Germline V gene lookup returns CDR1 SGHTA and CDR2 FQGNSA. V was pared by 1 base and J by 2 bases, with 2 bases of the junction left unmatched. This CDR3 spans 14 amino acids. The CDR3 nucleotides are TGTGCCAGCAGCTTAGATGGACAGGCCTACGAGCAGTACTTC. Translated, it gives CASSLDGQAYEQYF.

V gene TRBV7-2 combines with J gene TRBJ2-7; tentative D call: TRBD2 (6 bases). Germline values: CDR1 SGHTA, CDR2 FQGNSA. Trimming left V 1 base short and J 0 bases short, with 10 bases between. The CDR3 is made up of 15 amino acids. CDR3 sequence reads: CASSLGGTRSYEQYF. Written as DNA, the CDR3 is TGTGCCAGCAGCTTAGGAGGGACTCGCTCCTACGAGCAGTACTTC. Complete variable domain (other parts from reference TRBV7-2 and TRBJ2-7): GAGVSQSPSNKVTEKGKDVELRCDPISGHTALYWYRQSLGQGLEFLIYFQGNSAPDKSGLPSDRFSAERTGGSVSTLTIQRTQQEDSAVYLCASSLGGTRSYEQYFGPGTRLTVT.

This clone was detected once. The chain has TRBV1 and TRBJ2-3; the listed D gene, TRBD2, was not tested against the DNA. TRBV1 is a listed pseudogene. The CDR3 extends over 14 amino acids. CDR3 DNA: TGCACCAGCAGCCAGCTACTTAGGGAGGATACGCAGTATTTT. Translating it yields CTSSQLLREDTQYF.

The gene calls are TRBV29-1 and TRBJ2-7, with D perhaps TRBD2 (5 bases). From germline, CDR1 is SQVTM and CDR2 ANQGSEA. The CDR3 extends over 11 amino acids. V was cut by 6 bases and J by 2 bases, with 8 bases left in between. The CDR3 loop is CSVGIPYEQYF. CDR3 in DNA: TGCAGCGTCGGGATTCCCTACGAGCAGTACTTC.

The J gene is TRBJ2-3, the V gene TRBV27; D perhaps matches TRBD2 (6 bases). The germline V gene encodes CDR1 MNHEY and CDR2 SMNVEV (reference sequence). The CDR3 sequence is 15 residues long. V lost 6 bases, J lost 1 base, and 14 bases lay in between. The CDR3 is CASSNSWGGTDTQYF. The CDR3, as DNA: TGTGCCAGCAGCAACTCCTGGGGGGGCACAGATACGCAGTATTTT.

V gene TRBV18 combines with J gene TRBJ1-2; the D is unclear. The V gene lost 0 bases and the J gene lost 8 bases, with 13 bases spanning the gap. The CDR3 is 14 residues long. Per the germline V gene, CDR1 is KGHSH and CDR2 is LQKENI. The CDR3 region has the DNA TGTGCCAGCTCACCACCTAACCCCCCGCGGGGCTACACCTTC. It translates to CASSPPNPPRGYTF.

The CDR3 DNA is TGTGCCAGCAGTTCCAACCCCGGGACAGGGAACACCGGGGAGCTGTTTTTT. This encodes CASSSNPGTGNTGELFF. The chain combines TRBV28 with TRBJ2-2; 8 bases are shared with TRBD1. Germline-derived CDR1 and CDR2 are MDHEN and SYDVKM. The CDR3 totals 17 residues. J gave up 1 base and V 4 bases, and 8 bases lay outside the gene matches.

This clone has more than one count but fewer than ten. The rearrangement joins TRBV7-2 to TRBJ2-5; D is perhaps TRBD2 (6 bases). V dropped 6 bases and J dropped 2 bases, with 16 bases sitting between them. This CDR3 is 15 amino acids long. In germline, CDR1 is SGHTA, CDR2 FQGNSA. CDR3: CASRAGPPLQETQYF. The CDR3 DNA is TGTGCCAGCAGGGCGGGGCCCCCATTACAAGAGACCCAGTACTTC.

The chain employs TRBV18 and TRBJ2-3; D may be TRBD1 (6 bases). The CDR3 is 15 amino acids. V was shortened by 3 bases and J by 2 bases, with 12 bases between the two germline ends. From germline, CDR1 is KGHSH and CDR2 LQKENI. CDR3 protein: CASSPIGQITDTQYF. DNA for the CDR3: TGTGCCAGCTCACCTATCGGACAGATCACAGATACGCAGTATTTT.

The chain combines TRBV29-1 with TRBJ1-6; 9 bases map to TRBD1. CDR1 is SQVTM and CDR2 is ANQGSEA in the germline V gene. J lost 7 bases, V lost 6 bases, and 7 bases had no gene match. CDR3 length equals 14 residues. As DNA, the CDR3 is TGCAGCGTGTCCTCCGGGACAGGGAATTCACCCCTCCACTTT. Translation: CSVSSGTGNSPLHF.

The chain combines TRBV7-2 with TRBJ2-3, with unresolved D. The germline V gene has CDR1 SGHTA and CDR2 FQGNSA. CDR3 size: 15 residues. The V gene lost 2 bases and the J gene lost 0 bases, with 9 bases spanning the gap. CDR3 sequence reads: CASSLYWASTDTQYF. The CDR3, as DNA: TGTGCCAGCAGCTTATATTGGGCGAGCACAGATACGCAGTATTTT.

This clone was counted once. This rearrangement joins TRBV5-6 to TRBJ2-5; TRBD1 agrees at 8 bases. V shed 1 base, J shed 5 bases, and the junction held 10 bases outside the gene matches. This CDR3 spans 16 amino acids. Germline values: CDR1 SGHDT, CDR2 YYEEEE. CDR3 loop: CASSLTGGELRETQYF. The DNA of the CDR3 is TGTGCCAGCAGCTTGACAGGGGGTGAATTACGGGAGACCCAGTACTTC.

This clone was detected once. The CDR3, as DNA: TGTGCCAGCAGCTTAGGGATTCAAGCGGGGGCTTTCTTT. It encodes CASSLGIQAGAFF. The genes are TRBV11-2 and TRBJ1-1, with D uncertain. CDR1 and CDR2 from the germline V gene are SGHAT and FQNNGV. This CDR3 contains 13 residues. Trimming removed 1 base at V and 11 bases at J, with 14 bases between.